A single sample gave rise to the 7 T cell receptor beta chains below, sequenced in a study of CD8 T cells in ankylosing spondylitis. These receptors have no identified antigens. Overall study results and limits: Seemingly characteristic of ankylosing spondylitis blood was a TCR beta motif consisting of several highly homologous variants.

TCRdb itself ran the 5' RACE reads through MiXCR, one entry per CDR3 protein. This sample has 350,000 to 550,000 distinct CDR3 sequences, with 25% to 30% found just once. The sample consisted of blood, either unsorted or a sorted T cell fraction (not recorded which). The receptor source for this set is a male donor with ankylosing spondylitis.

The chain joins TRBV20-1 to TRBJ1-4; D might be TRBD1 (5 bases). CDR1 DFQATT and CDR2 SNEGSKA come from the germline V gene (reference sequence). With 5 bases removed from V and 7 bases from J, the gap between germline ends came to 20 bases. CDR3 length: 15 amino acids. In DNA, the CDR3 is TGCAGTGCTCTAAGTCCCGGGGGTGAGGCTGAAAAACTGTTTTTT. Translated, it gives CSALSPGGEAEKLFF.

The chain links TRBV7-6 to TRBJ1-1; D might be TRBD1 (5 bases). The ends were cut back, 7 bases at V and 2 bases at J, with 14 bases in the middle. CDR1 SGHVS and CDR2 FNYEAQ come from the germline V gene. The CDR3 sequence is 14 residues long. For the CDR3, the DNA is TGTGCCAGCACTCGAATTAGGGGTAACACTGAAGCTTTCTTT. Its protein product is CASTRIRGNTEAFF.

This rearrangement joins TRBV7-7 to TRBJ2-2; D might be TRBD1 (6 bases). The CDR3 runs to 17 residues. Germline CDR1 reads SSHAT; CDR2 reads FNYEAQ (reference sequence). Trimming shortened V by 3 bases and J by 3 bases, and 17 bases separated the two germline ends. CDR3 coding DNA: TGTGCCAGCAGCTTCGGTTCAGGGGCAAGGGACACCGGGGAGCTGTTTTTT. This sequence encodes CASSFGSGARDTGELFF.

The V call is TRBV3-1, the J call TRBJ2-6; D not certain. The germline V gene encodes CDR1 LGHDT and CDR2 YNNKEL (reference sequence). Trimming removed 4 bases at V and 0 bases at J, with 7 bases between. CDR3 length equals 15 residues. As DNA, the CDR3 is TGTGCCAGCAGCCTTGACACCTCTGGGGCCAACGTCCTGACTTTC. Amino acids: CASSLDTSGANVLTF.

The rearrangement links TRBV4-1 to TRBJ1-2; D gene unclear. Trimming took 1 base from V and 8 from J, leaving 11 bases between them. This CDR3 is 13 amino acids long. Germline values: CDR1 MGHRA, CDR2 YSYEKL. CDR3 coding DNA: TGCGCCAGCAGCCAAGTCCCGCTCCGGGGCTACACCTTC. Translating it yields CASSQVPLRGYTF.

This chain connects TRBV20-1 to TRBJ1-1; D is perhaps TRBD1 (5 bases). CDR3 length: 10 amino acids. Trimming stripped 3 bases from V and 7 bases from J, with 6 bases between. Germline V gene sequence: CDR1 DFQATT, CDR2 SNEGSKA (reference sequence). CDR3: CSASDSEAFF. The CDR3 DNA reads TGCAGTGCTAGCGACAGTGAAGCTTTCTTT.

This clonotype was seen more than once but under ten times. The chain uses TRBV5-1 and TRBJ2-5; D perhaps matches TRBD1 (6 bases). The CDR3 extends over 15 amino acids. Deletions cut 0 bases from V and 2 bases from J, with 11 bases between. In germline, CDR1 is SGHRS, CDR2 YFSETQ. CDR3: CASSLGPTGQETQYF. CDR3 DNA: TGCGCCAGCAGCTTGGGCCCAACAGGGCAAGAGACCCAGTACTTC. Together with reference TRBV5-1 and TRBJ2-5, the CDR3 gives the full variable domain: KAGVTQTPRYLIKTRGQQVTLSCSPISGHRSVSWYQQTPGQGLQFLFEYFSETQRNKGNFPGRFSGRQFSNSRSEMNVSTLELGDSALYLCASSLGPTGQETQYFGPGTRLLVL.